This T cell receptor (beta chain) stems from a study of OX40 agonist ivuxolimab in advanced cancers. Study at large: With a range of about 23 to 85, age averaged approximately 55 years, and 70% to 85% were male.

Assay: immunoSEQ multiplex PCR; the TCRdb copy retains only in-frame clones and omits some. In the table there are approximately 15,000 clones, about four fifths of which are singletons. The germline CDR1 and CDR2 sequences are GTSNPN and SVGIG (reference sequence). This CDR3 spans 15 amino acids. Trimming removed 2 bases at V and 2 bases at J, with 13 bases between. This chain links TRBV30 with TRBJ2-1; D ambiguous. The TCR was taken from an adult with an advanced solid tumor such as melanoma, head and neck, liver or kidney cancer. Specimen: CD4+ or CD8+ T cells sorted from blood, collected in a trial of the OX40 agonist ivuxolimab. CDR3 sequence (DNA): TGTGCCTGGAGTTCCGACCCCACCCCCTACAATGAGCAGTTCTTC. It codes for CAWSSDPTPYNEQFF.